This TCR beta chain is drawn from a study of regulatory T cells in long-lasting Graves disease. Whole-study findings and limits: Persistent disease exhibited a predilection for TRBV28, TRBJ1-2 and TRBJ2-5.

In its sample, this clonotype was seen a few times. The target antigen is unknown. Time point of the sample: persistent/refractory GD, antithyroid drugs over 5 years with positive TRAb. The TCR library was made from RNA extracted from PBMCs. From an endocrinology department in Xi'an, China, came the patients. According to the study, TCR beta libraries were built with iRepertoire HTBI primers and CDR3-region Arm-PCR. Each CDR3 protein is one row after TCRdb ran MiXCR on the multiplex PCR reads. The profile shows about 460,000 distinct CDR3 sequences, approximately 22% of them singletons. The CDR3 runs 17 residues. The germline CDR1 and CDR2 sequences are SGHNT and YENEEA. With V trimmed by 3 bases and J by 0 bases, 6 bases remained unmatched.

Material: peripheral blood mononuclear cells (PBMCs), obtained when the disease was refractory, from a patient treated with antithyroid drugs. The sequence came from a female donor with Graves disease. The V gene is TRBV11-3, the J gene TRBJ2-7; 12 nucleotides agree with TRBD2. The CDR3: CASSLTSGGKSSYEQYF. The CDR3 DNA reads TGTGCCAGCAGCTTGACTAGCGGGGGAAAAAGCTCCTACGAGCAGTACTTC.